This T cell receptor beta chain came from a study of blood T cell repertoires in COVID-19. In the original workflow: By means of reference gene primer amplification, nucleated cell counts were estimated. Sequencing used immunoSEQ multiplex PCR; TCRdb keeps in-frame clones, though not all of them. V, J and clone size are taken as reported in that table, and D and trimming were inferred from the DNA itself. The sample contains approximately 200,000 clones, about four fifths of which appear only once. This receptor was taken from a woman under 40 who had recovered from COVID-19. The sample comprised peripheral blood.

The CDR3 loop reads CASSYRQASNYGYTF. As DNA, the CDR3 is TGCGCCAGCAGTTACCGACAGGCAAGTAACTATGGCTACACCTTC. The chain has TRBV10-2 and TRBJ1-2; D might be TRBD1 (6 bases). Deletions cut 5 bases from V and 1 base from J, with 14 bases between. Germline CDR1 is WSHSY and CDR2 is SAAADI. The CDR3 has 15 amino acids.